The entry that follows covers one TCR beta chain sequence. Its antigen is still unknown. This entry belongs to a study of T cell responses to AZD1222 COVID-19 vaccine. General study results and limits: Repertoire sampling happened only post peak T cell response. Regions 160-218 and 743-854 dominated among vaccine-associated CD4 TCRs spanning spike.

Profiled with immunoSEQ multiplex PCR; TCRdb holds only in-frame clones, not every one. The repertoire holds about 120,000 clones, with approximately 85% as singletons. This receptor was obtained from an adult in good health. The sequencing here drew on peripheral blood, taken on day 0 of MenACWY control vaccination.

The CDR3 DNA reads as TGTGCCACCAGCAGAGCCATAACGGGGGCCACTGAAGCTTTCTTT. Protein sequence: CATSRAITGATEAFF. V usage is TRBV15 and J usage is TRBJ1-1; tentatively, D is TRBD1 (6 bases). This CDR3 has 15 residues. V was pared by 1 base and J by 4 bases, with 13 bases between. Germline values: CDR1 LNHNV, CDR2 YYDKDF (reference sequence).